The rows below give T cell receptor beta chains drawn from one sample of a study of neurological immune-mediated disorders. From the 5' RACE reads, TCRdb called clonotypes with MiXCR, one entry per CDR3 protein. The table has about 30,000 distinct CDR3 sequences, 5.5% to 7% seen once. Source material: CD4+ T cells from blood. The origin of the receptors is a woman aged 45-65 years in good health. The CDR3 runs from the conserved cysteine through the conserved F or W. Each record gives: clone size, J gene, CDR3 length, D gene, V gene, CDR3 DNA, CDR3 protein. A D gene is named only where the DNA matches it firmly. For some rows the clone size is stated as once, few or many, or as a class when expanded; others skip it.

clone_size: many; j_call: TRBJ2-3; cdr3_length: 16; d_call: -; v_call: TRBV11-3; cdr3_nt: TGTGCCAGCAGCTTAGACAGCGGACCTAGCACAGATACGCAGTATTTT; cdr3_aa: CASSLDSGPSTDTQYF
clone_size: many; j_call: TRBJ2-3; cdr3_length: 15; d_call: TRBD2; v_call: TRBV27; cdr3_nt: TGTGCCAGCAGTCACGGACTAGCGGGCACAGATACGCAGTATTTT; cdr3_aa: CASSHGLAGTDTQYF
clone_size: many; j_call: TRBJ1-5; cdr3_length: 15; d_call: -; v_call: TRBV12-3/TRBV12-4; cdr3_nt: TGTGCCAGCAGTTTAACCCAGGGGCTAGGTCAGCCCCAGCATTTT; cdr3_aa: CASSLTQGLGQPQHF
clone_size: many; j_call: TRBJ2-7; cdr3_length: 14; d_call: TRBD1; v_call: TRBV10-3; cdr3_nt: TGTGCCATCAGTGACCGGGACAGGGGTTACGAGCAGTACTTC; cdr3_aa: CAISDRDRGYEQYF
clone_size: medium-sized; j_call: TRBJ1-1; cdr3_length: 15; d_call: TRBD1; v_call: TRBV10-3; cdr3_nt: TGTGCCATCAGTGAGCAACAGGGGATGAACACTGAAGCTTTCTTT; cdr3_aa: CAISEQQGMNTEAFF
clone_size: many; j_call: TRBJ2-7; cdr3_length: 15; d_call: -; v_call: TRBV4-1; cdr3_nt: TGCGCCAGCAGCCAAGATCGTGGGAAAACCTACGAGCAGTACTTC; cdr3_aa: CASSQDRGKTYEQYF
clone_size: many; j_call: TRBJ1-6; cdr3_length: 15; d_call: TRBD1; v_call: TRBV6-4; cdr3_nt: TGTGCCAGCAGTCGGGAACGGGACAGTCATTCACCCCTCCACTTT; cdr3_aa: CASSRERDSHSPLHF
clone_size: many; j_call: TRBJ2-1; cdr3_length: 12; d_call: -; v_call: TRBV30; cdr3_nt: TGTGCCTGGAGTAACTCCTACAATGAGCAGTTCTTC; cdr3_aa: CAWSNSYNEQFF
clone_size: many; j_call: TRBJ2-2; cdr3_length: 18; d_call: TRBD2; v_call: TRBV5-1; cdr3_nt: TGCGCCAGCAGCTTCGGGACTAGCGGGAGGGGAAACACCGGGGAGCTGTTTTTT; cdr3_aa: CASSFGTSGRGNTGELFF
clone_size: many; j_call: TRBJ2-2; cdr3_length: 14; d_call: TRBD2; v_call: TRBV20-1; cdr3_nt: TGCAGTGCTAGGACTAGCGGGGGCACCGGGGAGCTGTTTTTT; cdr3_aa: CSARTSGGTGELFF
clone_size: many; j_call: TRBJ2-1; cdr3_length: 17; d_call: TRBD2; v_call: TRBV7-2; cdr3_nt: TGTGCCAGCAGCCGGACTAGCGGGATGTTGGTTTCCAATGAGCAGTTCTTC; cdr3_aa: CASSRTSGMLVSNEQFF
clone_size: many; j_call: TRBJ2-7; cdr3_length: 14; d_call: -; v_call: TRBV20-1; cdr3_nt: TGCAGTGCTAGTGTAGCGATAGGGTCCTACGAGCAGTACTTC; cdr3_aa: CSASVAIGSYEQYF
clone_size: many; j_call: TRBJ2-7; cdr3_length: 14; d_call: -; v_call: TRBV28; cdr3_nt: TGTGCCAGCAGTTTAGGGCTTAGGCTCGGCGAGCAGTACTTC; cdr3_aa: CASSLGLRLGEQYF
clone_size: medium-sized; j_call: TRBJ2-5; cdr3_length: 14; d_call: -; v_call: TRBV10-3; cdr3_nt: TGTGCCATCAGTGAGTCGAAGGGGAAGGAGACCCAGTACTTC; cdr3_aa: CAISESKGKETQYF
clone_size: many; j_call: TRBJ2-1; cdr3_length: 16; d_call: TRBD1; v_call: TRBV7-2; cdr3_nt: TGTGCCAGCAGCCACCGACCGGGACAGGGGAACAATGAGCAGTTCTTC; cdr3_aa: CASSHRPGQGNNEQFF
clone_size: many; j_call: TRBJ1-5; cdr3_length: 15; d_call: -; v_call: TRBV2; cdr3_nt: TGTGCCAGCAGTGACGGCGATCACAGCAATCAGCCCCAGCATTTT; cdr3_aa: CASSDGDHSNQPQHF
clone_size: -; j_call: TRBJ2-1; cdr3_length: 15; d_call: -; v_call: TRBV14; cdr3_nt: TGTGCCAGCAGCCCACGCAGGGTTAGCTACAATGAGCAGTTCTTC; cdr3_aa: CASSPRRVSYNEQFF
clone_size: many; j_call: TRBJ2-3; cdr3_length: 15; d_call: -; v_call: TRBV3-1; cdr3_nt: TGTGCCAGCAGCCAAGATAGGGGAGCCGAAGATACGCAGTATTTT; cdr3_aa: CASSQDRGAEDTQYF
clone_size: many; j_call: TRBJ2-7; cdr3_length: 15; d_call: -; v_call: TRBV6-2/TRBV6-3; cdr3_nt: TGTGCCAGCAGTTACTTCCCCGCTGCCTCTGGGGAGCAGTACTTC; cdr3_aa: CASSYFPAASGEQYF
clone_size: many; j_call: TRBJ2-1; cdr3_length: 14; d_call: -; v_call: TRBV7-2; cdr3_nt: TGTGCCAGCAGCTTCGAAATACGGGATAATGAGCAGTTCTTC; cdr3_aa: CASSFEIRDNEQFF
clone_size: -; j_call: TRBJ1-5; cdr3_length: 16; d_call: TRBD1; v_call: TRBV20-1; cdr3_nt: TGCAGTGCTAGAGAAGGACAGGGAGGAAGCAATCAGCCCCAGCATTTT; cdr3_aa: CSAREGQGGSNQPQHF
clone_size: many; j_call: TRBJ2-3; cdr3_length: 17; d_call: TRBD2; v_call: TRBV20-1; cdr3_nt: TGCAGTGCTAGAGATCAAAGAGGCGGGGGGCTCACAGATACGCAGTATTTT; cdr3_aa: CSARDQRGGGLTDTQYF
clone_size: many; j_call: TRBJ2-3; cdr3_length: 15; d_call: -; v_call: TRBV20-1; cdr3_nt: TGCAGTGCTAGGCTTAGCGACACCCTGCAGGATACGCAGTATTTT; cdr3_aa: CSARLSDTLQDTQYF
clone_size: many; j_call: TRBJ1-2; cdr3_length: 15; d_call: TRBD1; v_call: TRBV18; cdr3_nt: TGTGCCAGCTCACTCGGGACAGGGGGTTCGGAAGGCTACACCTTC; cdr3_aa: CASSLGTGGSEGYTF
clone_size: many; j_call: TRBJ2-1; cdr3_length: 13; d_call: -; v_call: TRBV5-8; cdr3_nt: TGTGCCAGCAGCTTGTGGTTAGACGGTGAGCAGTTCTTC; cdr3_aa: CASSLWLDGEQFF
clone_size: many; j_call: TRBJ1-2; cdr3_length: 12; d_call: TRBD1; v_call: TRBV28; cdr3_nt: TGTGCCAGCAGAGAAGGGACAGGTGGCTACACCTTC; cdr3_aa: CASREGTGGYTF
clone_size: many; j_call: TRBJ2-3; cdr3_length: 16; d_call: TRBD1; v_call: TRBV5-5; cdr3_nt: TGTGCCAGCAGCTACTCCGGGACAGGGAGTGGAGATACGCAGTATTTT; cdr3_aa: CASSYSGTGSGDTQYF
clone_size: -; j_call: TRBJ2-2; cdr3_length: 15; d_call: -; v_call: TRBV11-2; cdr3_nt: TGTGCCAGCAGCAGGAACAGGGTATTAACCGGGGAGCTGTTTTTT; cdr3_aa: CASSRNRVLTGELFF
clone_size: -; j_call: TRBJ1-3; cdr3_length: 15; d_call: -; v_call: TRBV3-1; cdr3_nt: TGTGCCAGCAGCCAAAATCAGGGGACTGGAAACACCATATATTTT; cdr3_aa: CASSQNQGTGNTIYF